Below are 18 T cell receptor beta chains sequenced from a single sample in a study of cytomegalovirus exposure and HLA in healthy donors. Researchers ran the PCR with 60 Vbeta and 13 Jbeta primers. Data came from immunoSEQ multiplex PCR; TCRdb stores just in-frame clones and leaves some out. The repertoire holds 130,000 to 150,000 clones, with roughly 79% as singletons. The specimen was PBMCs. These receptors all stem from a woman in her 40s in good health and CMV-seropositive.

The chain carries TRBV5-1 and TRBJ2-5; 12 positions match TRBD1. The J call may not be correct, given that the DNA end is closer to TRBJ2-7. The germline gives CDR1 SGHRS, CDR2 YFSETQ. The CDR3 length is 16 residues. The CDR3 coding sequence is TGCGCCAGCAGCTATACCCCGGGACAGGGGGCGTCCGAGCAGTACTTC. Translated: CASSYTPGQGASEQYF.

The chain has TRBV18 and TRBJ2-1; maybe TRBD2 (6 bases). CDR1 is KGHSH and CDR2 is LQKENI in the germline V gene. V lost 1 base to trimming and J lost 2 bases, with 6 bases between them. The CDR3 has 14 residues. CDR3 sequence reads: CASSPRGAYNEQFF. CDR3 nucleotides: TGTGCCAGCTCACCACGGGGGGCCTACAATGAGCAGTTCTTC.

The V call is TRBV15, the J call TRBJ1-6; D is ambiguous. V was pared by 6 bases and J by 0 bases, with 9 bases between. The V gene's germline CDR1 is LNHNV and CDR2 YYDKDF (reference sequence). This CDR3 is 15 amino acids long. The CDR3 spells CATSRKSSYNSPLHF. The CDR3 bases are TGTGCCACCAGTAGAAAGAGCTCCTATAATTCACCCCTCCACTTT.

The V call is TRBV11-2, the J call TRBJ2-7, with D possibly being TRBD1 (6 bases). The CDR3 has 17 amino acids. Trimming took off 1 base at V and 5 bases at J, with 21 bases between the two ends. Germline-derived CDR1 and CDR2 are SGHAT and FQNNGV. The CDR3 DNA is TGTGCCAGCAGCTTAGGTGTTCGTGTGGGGGCGCACGACGAGCAGTACTTC. Its translation is CASSLGVRVGAHDEQYF.

The CDR3 region has the DNA TGTGCCACCAGCAGAGAACGGACAGGGAGCACAGATACGCAGTATTTT. This codes for CATSRERTGSTDTQYF. The rearrangement joins TRBV15 to TRBJ2-3; 8 nucleotides align to TRBD1. CDR1 is LNHNV, CDR2 YYDKDF, per germline (reference sequence). The CDR3 extends over 16 amino acids. V lost 0 bases to trimming and J lost 0 bases; unmatched junction nucleotides: 2.

This rearrangement joins TRBV4-1 to TRBJ2-2; no firm D call. Germline CDR1 is MGHRA and CDR2 is YSYEKL. V dropped 2 bases and J dropped 5 bases, with 12 bases sitting between them. The CDR3 spans 15 residues. In nucleotides, the CDR3 is TGCGCCAGCAGCCAAAGGAACCCAGGAACCGGGGAGCTGTTTTTT. Translating gives CASSQRNPGTGELFF.

This clone showed up just once. The CDR3 DNA reads TGTGCCAGCAGTAAGACAGCCTACGAGCAGTACTTC. The encoded protein is CASSKTAYEQYF. The genes are TRBV2 and TRBJ2-7, with D maybe TRBD1 (5 bases). Germline CDR1 SNHLY, CDR2 FYNNEI. V was trimmed by 5 bases and J by 2 bases, leaving 7 bases between them. The CDR3 loop spans 12 amino acids.

The J gene is TRBJ1-4, the V gene TRBV6-6, with no clear D. Trimming took off 2 bases at V and 8 bases at J, with 6 bases between the two ends. The CDR3 is 12 residues long. CDR1 and CDR2 from the germline V gene are MNHNY and SVGAGI (reference sequence). The CDR3 region is CASSYEREKLFF. The CDR3 DNA reads TGTGCCAGCAGTTACGAGCGGGAAAAACTGTTTTTT.

This chain connects TRBV10-3 to TRBJ2-7; TRBD1 is a possible D gene (6 bases). The CDR3 is made up of 13 amino acids. V lost 10 bases to trimming and J lost 6 bases, with 19 bases between them. Germline lookup yields CDR1 ENHRY and CDR2 SYGVKD. The CDR3 reads CATTPDRTREQYF. The CDR3 coding sequence is TGTGCCACCACCCCCGACAGGACCCGCGAGCAGTACTTC.

The chain joins TRBV6-5 to TRBJ1-2; 8 positions agree with TRBD1. The J segment lost 7 bases and the V segment lost 5 bases, leaving 6 bases of the junction unmatched. The CDR3 is 13 residues long. Germline loops: CDR1 MNHEY, CDR2 SVGAGI. Here the CDR3 DNA reads TGTGCCAGCAGTGAATGGACAGGGATTGGCTACACCTTC. Amino acids: CASSEWTGIGYTF.

The chain employs TRBV2 and TRBJ1-1; D gene unclear. Germline CDR1 SNHLY, CDR2 FYNNEI. V shed 7 bases and J shed 1 base, with 13 bases lying between them. This CDR3 spans 14 amino acids. CDR3 region: CASNPRQRNTEAFF. For the CDR3, the DNA is TGTGCCAGCAATCCCCGGCAGCGGAACACTGAAGCTTTCTTT.

This clone was seen a few times. V gene TRBV2 combines with J gene TRBJ1-5, with 11 bases that match TRBD1. This CDR3 is 15 amino acids long. In germline, CDR1 is SNHLY, CDR2 FYNNEI. The ends lost 6 bases at V and 0 bases at J; junction bases unmatched: 1. The CDR3 protein is CASRGTGGSNQPQHF. The CDR3 coding sequence is TGTGCCAGCAGGGGGACAGGGGGTAGCAATCAGCCCCAGCATTTT.

V usage is TRBV5-6 and J usage is TRBJ1-2; 7 nucleotides align to TRBD1. V lost 0 bases to trimming and J lost 4 bases; unmatched junction nucleotides: 0. The CDR3 is made up of 13 amino acids. Germline values: CDR1 SGHDT, CDR2 YYEEEE. CDR3 nucleotide sequence: TGTGCCAGCAGCTTGGGGGACAGCTATGGCTACACCTTC. Its protein is CASSLGDSYGYTF.

This chain joins TRBV27 and TRBJ1-5, with 10 bases fitting TRBD1. Germline trimming cut 5 bases from V and 6 bases from J; bases unmatched to any gene: 10. The germline CDR1 and CDR2 sequences are MNHEY and SMNVEV (reference sequence). CDR3 length: 16 amino acids. The chain's CDR3 is CASSLLGTGEGQPQHF. The CDR3 coding sequence is TGTGCCAGCAGTCTTCTCGGGACAGGGGAAGGTCAGCCCCAGCATTTT.

Here the CDR3 reads CASIQMTGGTEAFF. The CDR3 region has the DNA TGTGCCAGTATCCAGATGACAGGGGGGACTGAAGCTTTCTTT. The chain carries TRBV19 and TRBJ1-1; 9 bases are shared with TRBD1. The V and J ends lost 7 bases and 5 bases, in that order; junction bases with no gene match: 8. Germline CDR1 is LNHDA and CDR2 is SQIVND (reference sequence). The length of the CDR3 is 14 residues.

The chain employs TRBV5-5 and TRBJ1-2, with D tentatively TRBD1 (5 bases). The CDR3 spans 14 residues. The germline V and J ends were trimmed by 6 bases and 5 bases, with 17 bases remaining between them. The V gene's germline CDR1 is SGHKS and CDR2 YYEKEE (reference sequence). Written as DNA, the CDR3 is TGTGCCAGCAACCCTCCCGGGGGTGGGTATGGCTACACCTTC. Translated: CASNPPGGGYGYTF.

V and J are TRBV11-2 and TRBJ2-7; 10 bases line up with TRBD1. The CDR3 sequence is 16 residues long. The V gene's germline CDR1 is SGHAT and CDR2 FQNNGV. V was pared by 1 base and J by 6 bases, with 9 bases of the junction left unmatched. The CDR3 here is CASSLGTGTGVREQYF. CDR3 in DNA: TGTGCCAGCAGCTTAGGAACCGGGACAGGGGTACGCGAGCAGTACTTC.

Only a few counts were recorded for this clone. This rearrangement joins TRBV2 to TRBJ1-2; maybe TRBD1 (6 bases). Trimming stripped 2 bases from V and 6 bases from J, with 13 bases between. CDR1 SNHLY and CDR2 FYNNEI come from the germline V gene. The CDR3 extends over 14 amino acids. The CDR3 nucleotides read TGTGCCAGCAGTGAAACTGGGGGCGGCCATGGCTACACCTTC. It encodes CASSETGGGHGYTF.